This T cell receptor beta chain was recovered during a study of beta chain features in type 1 diabetes. Study-wide results and limits: Moderately but significantly shorter TCRB CDR3s were found in Type 1 diabetes patients in all four CD4+ subsets.

V shed 6 bases, J shed 6 bases, and the junction held 10 bases outside the gene matches. The CDR3 runs 15 residues. Germline lookup yields CDR1 SGHVS and CDR2 FQNEAQ. On this clone: The antigen is unknown.

All of the isolated RNA was reverse transcribed, so expressed TCRB transcripts were sequenced. Regulatory, naive and central memory T cell samples averaged roughly 3.5 million reads. The repertoire was sequenced with immunoSEQ multiplex PCR; TCRdb's copy has only in-frame clones and lacks some. The sample lists hundreds of thousands of clones, about 14% occurring once. The chain employs TRBV7-8 and TRBJ2-2; 7 bases agree with TRBD1. The sequence was collected from a man aged 18 to 29 with type 1 diabetes. Material: naive CD4+ T cells from blood. The CDR3 region is CASRLGTVVAGELFF. The CDR3 DNA reads TGTGCCAGCAGACTCGGGACAGTTGTCGCCGGGGAGCTGTTTTTT.